This T cell receptor (beta chain) was profiled in a study of blood T cell repertoires in COVID-19. Study context: Acute-phase and convalescent COVID-19 samples originated in the United States, Italy and Spain. In each case, the material was cDNA or gDNA derived from T cells, B-cell-depleted T cells, or PBMCs.

As processed by the authors: Reference gene primer amplification gave estimated nucleated cell counts. Profiling relied on immunoSEQ multiplex PCR, and the TCRdb table lists in-frame clones only, not all of them. V, J and clone size are taken as reported in that table, and D and trimming were inferred from the DNA itself. The table lists some 130,000 clones, 70% to 80% of them singletons. This clone was counted a few times. Germline CDR1 and CDR2: LGHDT and YNNKEL (reference sequence). The CDR3 contains 15 residues. V was pared by 4 bases and J by 4 bases, with 6 bases of the junction left unmatched. This TCR was sampled from a man aged 55 to 69 who had recovered from COVID-19. The V and J genes are TRBV3-1 (or the pseudogene TRBV3-2) and TRBJ2-2; 7 nucleotides align to TRBD2. Sequenced: peripheral blood. CDR3 sequence reads: CASSPGLGGTGELFF. CDR3 DNA sequence: TGTGCCAGCAGCCCCGGACTAGGCGGCACCGGGGAGCTGTTTTTT.